This T cell receptor beta chain was identified during a study of CD8+ T cells in alopecia areata. Study in general: Treated patients took oral tofacitinib at 5 to 10 mg twice daily.

This clone was detected only a few times. Reverse transcribed after extraction, RNA yielded cDNA as the sequencing template. Some clones are missing from TCRdb's copy, which holds only in-frame ones; the method was immunoSEQ multiplex PCR. The repertoire consists of about 11,000 clones, with 61% occurring once and the leading ten covering approximately 14%. In alopecia areata patients, both lesional scalp punch biopsies and peripheral blood were collected. The receptor was derived from a human donor with alopecia areata. Sequencing was performed on skin.

The CDR3 here is CASSSAGVVTDTQYF. The CDR3 DNA reads as TGTGCCAGCAGCTCAGCTGGGGTTGTTACAGATACGCAGTATTTT. The chain carries TRBV7-9 and TRBJ2-3; D not resolved. Trimming removed 4 bases from V and 3 bases from J, with 14 bases in between. CDR1 is SEHNR, CDR2 FQNEAQ, per germline (reference sequence). This CDR3 spans 15 amino acids.